Presented here are 30 T cell receptor beta chains from one specimen sequenced in a study of T cell clonality in common variable immunodeficiency. The study's findings and limits: Fewer deletions and N-nucleotide insertions were reportedly seen in common variable immunodeficiency TCR beta sequences.

The antigens of these receptors remain unknown. Repertoires were generated with immunoSEQ multiplex PCR, while TCRdb's copy carries only in-frame clones and drops some. This repertoire holds some 25,000 clones, and none appear only once. The specimen sequenced was peripheral blood mononuclear cells. The receptors were gathered from a human donor with common variable immunodeficiency.

At least ten counts were recorded for this clone. The read finishes 3 residues shy of the CDR3 end, and the germline J gene is used to complete it. The chain carries TRBV7-3 and TRBJ2-3; D is possibly TRBD1 (7 bases). V lost 5 bases to trimming and J lost 2 bases, with 14 bases between them. The CDR3 loop spans 15 amino acids. Germline values: CDR1 SGHTA, CDR2 FQGTGA. CDR3 sequence reads: CASSVRGDHTDTQYF. The CDR3 DNA, read in part, is TGTGCCAGCAGCGTCAGGGGGGACCACACAGATACG. Together with reference TRBV7-3 and TRBJ2-3, the CDR3 gives the full variable domain: GAGVSQTPSNKVTEKGKYVELRCDPISGHTALYWYRQSLGQGPEFLIYFQGTGAADDSGLPNDRFFAVRPEGSVSTLKIQRTERGDSAVYLCASSVRGDHTDTQYFGPGTRLTVL.

With respect to this clone: The CDR3 extends 3 residues past the end of the read, so its final part is completed from the germline J gene. The chain joins TRBV18 to TRBJ1-4; D is undetermined. Germline V CDR1 and CDR2: KGHSH, LQKENI. V lost 6 bases, J lost 0 bases, and 14 bases lay in between. The length of the CDR3 is 16 residues. The CDR3 protein is CASSPAAITTNEKLFF. The sequenced CDR3 bases are TGTGCCAGCTCCCCTGCAGCGATTACAACTAATGAAAAA.

This clone was recorded many times. The CDR3 extends 3 residues past the end of the read, so its final part is completed from the germline J gene. The chain has TRBV6-2 or TRBV6-3 and TRBJ2-5, with TRBD1 matching over 7 bases. Germline CDR1 is MNHEY and CDR2 is SVGEGT. V dropped 2 bases and J dropped 2; count of bases not matched to a gene: 8. CDR3 length: 16 amino acids. CDR3 protein: CASSYLNRGPQETQYF. CDR3 DNA (partial): TGTGCCAGCAGTTACCTGAACAGGGGCCCACAAGAGACC.

This clone has only a few counts. The read falls 3 residues short of the CDR3 end, and the missing part is taken from the germline J gene. The chain joins TRBV18 to TRBJ2-3; no clear D. This CDR3 is built from 12 residues. V gave up 3 bases and J gave up 5 bases, with 6 bases separating them. Looked up from germline, CDR1 is KGHSH and CDR2 is LQKENI. Here the CDR3 reads CASSPTGDTQYF. CDR3 bases read: TGTGCCAGCTCACCCACCGGAGATACG.

As regards this clone: The CDR3 extends 3 residues past the end of the read, so its final part is completed from the germline J gene. The V and J genes are TRBV30 and TRBJ2-7; D unclear. V lost 0 bases and J 4 bases, leaving 7 bases between the germline ends. Germline CDR1 GTSNPN, CDR2 SVGIG (reference sequence). The CDR3 runs 12 residues. The CDR3 loop reads CAWSVTRYEQYF. The CDR3 DNA, read in part, is TGTGCCTGGAGTGTAACCCGGTACGAG.

A remark on this clone: From the germline J gene comes the end of the CDR3, since the read stops 3 residues before it. The chain has TRBV2 and TRBJ2-7, with 8 bases aligning to TRBD1. The V and J ends lost 4 bases and 0 bases, in that order; junction bases with no gene match: 2. This CDR3 has 14 amino acids. CDR1 is SNHLY, CDR2 FYNNEI, per germline. CDR3 in amino acids: CASSGTGSSYEQYF. The CDR3 DNA, read in part, is TGTGCCAGCAGTGGGACAGGGTCCTCCTACGAG.

In its sample, this clone was seen many times. From the germline J gene comes the end of the CDR3, since the read stops 3 residues before it. The chain couples TRBV29-1 to TRBJ2-1, with 9 bases that match TRBD2. Looked up from germline, CDR1 is SQVTM and CDR2 is ANQGSEA. The CDR3 extends over 12 amino acids. After removal of 6 bases from V and 6 bases from J, the junction contained 3 bases not matched to a gene. The covered CDR3 bases are TGCAGCGTAGTAGCGGGAGCCAATGAG. It codes for CSVVAGANE. The whole CDR3 region reads CSVVAGANEQFF.

Notes on this clone: From the germline J gene comes the end of the CDR3, since the read stops 3 residues before it. This chain joins TRBV6-1 and TRBJ2-5, with 8 bases that match TRBD2. The V and J ends lost 4 bases and 0 bases, in that order; junction bases with no gene match: 4. Germline V CDR1 and CDR2: MNHNS, SASEGT. The CDR3 covers 15 residues. Partial CDR3 DNA: TGTGCCAGCAGTGGGACAGCGGGGGACCAAGAGACC. Residues: CASSGTAGDQET. The entire CDR3 protein reads CASSGTAGDQETQYF.

This clone was recorded at least ten times. Read sequence stops 3 residues before the CDR3 end, and the germline J gene provides the missing end. The gene calls are TRBV30 and TRBJ1-2; D is undetermined. Germline V gives CDR1 GTSNPN, CDR2 SVGIG (reference sequence). V was shortened by 3 bases and J by 6 bases, with 11 bases between the two germline ends. The CDR3 covers 12 residues. This CDR3 is CAWSSLSHGYTF. The CDR3 DNA, read in part, is TGTGCCTGGAGCTCCCTATCACATGGC.

This clone has only a few counts. The read finishes 3 residues shy of the CDR3 end, and the germline J gene is used to complete it. This chain links TRBV7-9 with TRBJ2-3, with 7 positions matching TRBD1. CDR3 size: 15 residues. Germline CDR1 is SEHNR and CDR2 is FQNEAQ (reference sequence). The V and J ends lost 1 base and 1 base, in that order; junction bases with no gene match: 2. The CDR3 bases that were read are TGTGCCAGCAGCTTAGAGGGGGCGGGCACAGATACG. Protein product: CASSLEGAGTDT. The CDR3 reads in full as CASSLEGAGTDTQYF.

The sample holds many counts of this clone. The read ends 3 residues early relative to the CDR3; the germline J gene fills the gap. J is TRBJ2-5 and V is TRBV7-2; TRBD2 aligns across 11 bases. Germline trimming cut 6 bases from V and 5 bases from J; bases unmatched to any gene: 8. Germline values: CDR1 SGHTA, CDR2 FQGNSA. This CDR3 comprises 15 residues. The CDR3 is CASRRTSGRGETQYF. Partial CDR3 DNA: TGTGCCAGCAGGAGGACTAGCGGGCGGGGGGAGACC. The variable domain in full, with the rest retrieved from reference TRBV7-2 and TRBJ2-5, is GAGVSQSPSNKVTEKGKDVELRCDPISGHTALYWYRQSLGQGLEFLIYFQGNSAPDKSGLPSDRFSAERTGGSVSTLTIQRTQQEDSAVYLCASRRTSGRGETQYFGPGTRLLVL.

This clone was seen more than once but under ten times. The CDR3 extends 3 residues past the end of the read, so its final part is completed from the germline J gene. The V call is TRBV5-6, the J call TRBJ2-7; 7 nucleotides agree with TRBD1. This CDR3 comprises 12 residues. The germline CDR1 and CDR2 sequences are SGHDT and YYEEEE. The J segment lost 5 bases and the V segment lost 4 bases, leaving 3 bases of the junction unmatched. The CDR3 sequence is CASSGDRDEQYF. The sequenced part of the CDR3 DNA is TGTGCCAGCAGCGGTGACAGGGACGAG. Complete variable domain (other parts from reference TRBV5-6 and TRBJ2-7): DAGVTQSPTHLIKTRGQQVTLRCSPKSGHDTVSWYQQALGQGPQFIFQYYEEEERQRGNFPDRFSGHQFPNYSSELNVNALLLGDSALYLCASSGDRDEQYFGPGTRLTVT.

As regards this clone: The missing CDR3 end, 3 residues past where the read stops, is filled in from the germline J gene. The rearrangement joins TRBV7-9 to TRBJ1-5; 7 nucleotides agree with TRBD1. This CDR3 contains 15 residues. With 4 bases clipped from V and 3 bases from J, the junction kept 6 bases outside the gene matches. Germline loops: CDR1 SEHNR, CDR2 FQNEAQ (reference sequence). The CDR3 here is CASSSDREDNQPQHF. The CDR3 bases that were read are TGTGCCAGCAGCTCAGACAGGGAGGACAATCAGCCC.

This clone was recorded a few times. Read sequence stops 3 residues before the CDR3 end, and the germline J gene provides the missing end. The chain has TRBV30 and TRBJ1-2, with D uncertain. The V end lost 1 base, the J end lost 5 bases, and 17 bases lay between the germline ends. Germline CDR1 reads GTSNPN; CDR2 reads SVGIG (reference sequence). This CDR3 has 15 residues. The CDR3 protein is CAWSASRDGLYGYTF. Partial CDR3 DNA: TGTGCCTGGAGTGCCTCCCGGGATGGACTTTATGGC.

This clone was observed a handful of times. Read coverage stops 3 residues before the CDR3 terminus; the germline J gene supplies the remainder. The rearrangement joins TRBV7-2 to TRBJ2-7, with a weak D call TRBD1 (5 bases). CDR3 length: 13 amino acids. The germline V gene has CDR1 SGHTA and CDR2 FQGNSA. The V end lost 0 bases, the J end lost 4 bases, and 7 bases lay between the germline ends. The CDR3 DNA, read in part, is TGTGCCAGCAGCTTAGCTAGGGGTTACGAG. Protein: CASSLARGYE. The full CDR3 sequence reads CASSLARGYEQYF.

Note on this clone: The read finishes 3 residues shy of the CDR3 end, and the germline J gene is used to complete it. V gene TRBV6-2 or TRBV6-3 combines with J gene TRBJ2-3; 9 positions agree with TRBD2. Trimming removed 7 bases from V and 4 bases from J; junction bases left unmatched: 6. Germline values: CDR1 MNHEY, CDR2 SVGEGT. CDR3 length equals 14 residues. The CDR3 sequence: CASTGGGASDTQYF. CDR3 DNA (partial): TGTGCCAGCACGGGCGGGGGGGCTTCAGATACG.

This clone turned up a few times. Coverage ceases 3 residues before the CDR3 finishes, and the germline J gene fills in the end. V usage is TRBV5-1 and J usage is TRBJ1-5; 7 bases match TRBD1. The germline CDR1 and CDR2 sequences are SGHRS and YFSETQ. V lost 2 bases and J lost 4; bases outside the gene matches: 3. The CDR3 has 14 residues. CDR3 residues: CASSFQGGNQPQHF. The sequenced part of the CDR3 DNA is TGCGCCAGCAGCTTTCAGGGGGGTAATCAGCCC.

Details on this clone: Read sequence stops 3 residues before the CDR3 end, and the germline J gene provides the missing end. This rearrangement joins TRBV7-3 to TRBJ1-4; 8 bases fit TRBD1. Trimming at V came to 0 bases and at J to 8 bases, leaving 5 bases not matched to a gene. CDR1 and CDR2 (germline): SGHTA, FQGTGA. The CDR3 has 15 residues. This chain's CDR3 is CASSLTGTGQEKLFF. The sequenced part of the CDR3 DNA is TGTGCCAGCAGCTTAACCGGGACAGGCCAGGAAAAA.

This clone showed up many times. The missing CDR3 end, 3 residues past where the read stops, is filled in from the germline J gene. This chain links TRBV2 with TRBJ1-1; weak D call: TRBD1 (5 bases). This CDR3 region has 13 residues. Per the germline V gene, CDR1 is SNHLY and CDR2 is FYNNEI. The V end lost 5 bases, the J end lost 5 bases, and 12 bases lay between the germline ends. The CDR3 here is CASSSVEGTEAFF. The DNA read from the CDR3 is TGTGCCAGCAGTTCAGTAGAGGGGACTGAA.

Many counts were recorded for this clone. The CDR3 extends 3 residues past the end of the read, so its final part is completed from the germline J gene. The chain uses TRBV13 and TRBJ1-2, with 9 bases fitting TRBD1. This CDR3 is built from 16 residues. The trim removed 0 bases at V and 2 bases at J, leaving 4 bases unmatched. Germline loops: CDR1 PRHDT, CDR2 FYEKMQ (reference sequence). CDR3 DNA, as far as it was read: TGTGCCAGCAGCTTAGGGGGGGACAGGGCAAACTATGGC. This gives the protein CASSLGGDRANYG. From start to end, the CDR3 is CASSLGGDRANYGYTF. The full variable domain, completed using reference TRBV13 and TRBJ1-2, is AAGVIQSPRHLIKEKRETATLKCYPIPRHDTVYWYQQGPGQDPQFLISFYEKMQSDKGSIPDRFSAQQFSDYHSELNMSSLELGDSALYFCASSLGGDRANYGYTFGSGTRLTVV.

A remark on this clone: The sequence runs out 3 residues before the end of the CDR3; the remainder is reconstructed from the germline J gene. The chain uses TRBV2 and TRBJ1-2; 11 bases agree with TRBD1. CDR1 is SNHLY and CDR2 is FYNNEI in the germline V gene. This CDR3 is built from 15 residues. After removal of 6 bases from V and 7 bases from J, the junction contained 10 bases not matched to a gene. The CDR3 sequence is CASRETGTGGSGYTF. CDR3 DNA (partial): TGTGCCAGCAGAGAAACCGGGACAGGGGGATCTGGC.

Comment on this clone: The junction shows a germline mismatch at one end, possibly a read error. The read stops 3 residues short of the end of the CDR3; the missing end is completed from the germline J gene. The chain links TRBV6-2 or TRBV6-3 to TRBJ1-2; 7 bases map to TRBD1. CDR1 MNHEY and CDR2 SVGEGT come from the germline V gene. CDR3 length: 15 residues. The CDR3 here is CASRYSGTVNYGYTF. Partial CDR3 DNA: TGTGCCAGCAGATACTCGGGGACAGTTAACTATGGC.

This clone was recorded many times. The sequence runs out 3 residues before the end of the CDR3; the remainder is reconstructed from the germline J gene. The chain joins TRBV7-2 to TRBJ2-5; a possible D gene is TRBD2 (6 bases). Germline V lookup: CDR1 SGHTA, CDR2 FQGNSA. V gave up 8 bases and J gave up 2 bases, with 15 bases separating them. This CDR3 spans 14 amino acids. The chain's CDR3 is CASPPTGVQETQYF. The sequenced CDR3 bases are TGTGCCAGCCCGCCTACGGGGGTTCAAGAGACC.

This clone was counted between two and nine times. The observed sequence ends 3 residues before the CDR3 terminus, with the missing tail filled in from the germline J gene. This chain joins TRBV7-8 and TRBJ2-7, with 9 bases that match TRBD2. Germline V gene sequence: CDR1 SGHVS, CDR2 FQNEAQ. The J segment lost 6 bases and the V segment lost 5 bases, leaving 8 bases of the junction unmatched. The CDR3 sequence is 14 residues long. The CDR3 sequence is CASSPGGGGFEQYF. The CDR3 bases that were read are TGTGCCAGCAGCCCGGGCGGGGGGGGTTTCGAG.

This clone was found many times. The sequence runs out 3 residues before the end of the CDR3; the remainder is reconstructed from the germline J gene. The rearrangement uses TRBV20-1 and TRBJ2-3; D perhaps matches TRBD1 (5 bases). The CDR3 runs to 15 residues. The V gene's germline CDR1 is DFQATT and CDR2 SNEGSKA (reference sequence). The V and J ends lost 6 bases and 2 bases respectively, with 18 bases between them. The DNA read from the CDR3 is TGCAGTGCAGATTCGACAGCTAAGATCACAGATACG. This gives the protein CSADSTAKITDT. The CDR3 reads in full as CSADSTAKITDTQYF.

This clone was observed at least ten times. Here the CDR3 reads CASSPPTGGLSKNIQYF. CDR3 DNA (partial): TGTGCCAGCTCACCACCGACAGGGGGCTTGTCCAAAAACATT. The chain recombines TRBV18 with TRBJ2-4; 10 positions match TRBD1. The read ends 3 residues before the CDR3 terminus; that terminus is restored from the germline J gene. The junction had 4 bases not matched to a gene; V was cut back by 0 bases and J by 2 bases. This CDR3 is 17 amino acids long. Germline loops: CDR1 KGHSH, CDR2 LQKENI.

This clone came up a few times. The read terminates 3 residues ahead of where the CDR3 ends, so the germline J gene completes it. V and J are TRBV5-1 and TRBJ1-1, with 8 bases lining up with TRBD1. With 5 bases clipped from V and 0 bases from J, the junction kept 6 bases outside the gene matches. The germline gives CDR1 SGHRS, CDR2 YFSETQ. The CDR3 runs to 15 residues. The sequenced part of the CDR3 DNA is TGCGCCAGCAGGTCACGACAGGGGCTGAACACTGAA. It yields the protein CASRSRQGLNTE. From start to end, the CDR3 is CASRSRQGLNTEAFF.

There are many counts of this clone. The read ends 3 residues before the CDR3 terminus; that terminus is restored from the germline J gene. The chain combines TRBV5-5 with TRBJ1-1, with TRBD1 identical over 7 bases. J lost 1 base, V lost 2 bases, and 5 bases had no gene match. CDR3 length: 15 amino acids. CDR1 is SGHKS and CDR2 is YYEKEE in the germline V gene (reference sequence). The CDR3 bases that were read are TGTGCCAGCAGCTTTACAGGGGCGCGGAACACTGAA. It specifies CASSFTGARNTE. The full CDR3 protein is CASSFTGARNTEAFF.

This clone turned up a few times. CDR3 protein: CASSILDSQAGGYTF. The part of the CDR3 DNA that was read is TGTGCCAGTAGTATTTTAGACAGCCAAGCCGGGGGC. The chain employs TRBV19 and TRBJ1-2, with a possible D match to TRBD1 (5 bases). The read is 3 residues too short to cover the CDR3 end, so that end is filled in from the germline J gene. The CDR3 runs to 15 residues. CDR1 and CDR2 (germline): LNHDA, SQIVND (reference sequence).

This clone has a count of ten or more. CDR3 region: CASSTREGELFF. The covered CDR3 bases are TGTGCCAGCTCAACCAGGGAGGGGGAG. The chain links TRBV18 to TRBJ2-2, with D perhaps TRBD1 or TRBD2 (5 bases each). Read data end 3 residues before the CDR3 end; the end is taken from the germline J gene. Germline V gene sequence: CDR1 KGHSH, CDR2 LQKENI. The CDR3 runs to 12 residues. The V gene lost 5 bases and the J gene lost 8 bases, with 9 bases spanning the gap. Supplemented by reference TRBV18 and TRBJ2-2, the full variable domain reads NAGVMQNPRHLVRRRGQEARLRCSPMKGHSHVYWYRQLPEEGLKFMVYLQKENIIDESGMPKERFSAEFPKEGPSILRIQQVVRGDSAAYFCASSTREGELFFGEGSRLTVL.